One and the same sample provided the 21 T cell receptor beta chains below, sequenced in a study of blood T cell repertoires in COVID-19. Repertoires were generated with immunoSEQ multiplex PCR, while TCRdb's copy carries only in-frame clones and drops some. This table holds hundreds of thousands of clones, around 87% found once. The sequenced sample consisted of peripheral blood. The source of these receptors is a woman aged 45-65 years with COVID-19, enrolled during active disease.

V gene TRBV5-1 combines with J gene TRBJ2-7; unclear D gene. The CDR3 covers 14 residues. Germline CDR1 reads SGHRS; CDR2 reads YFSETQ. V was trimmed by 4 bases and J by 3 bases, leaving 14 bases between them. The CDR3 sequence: CASSTRLAHYEQYF. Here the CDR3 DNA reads TGCGCCAGCAGCACCCGACTGGCCCACTACGAGCAGTACTTC.

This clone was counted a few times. The CDR3 region is CASSYDTGTGNTIYF. CDR3 nucleotides: TGCGCCAGCAGCTACGATACAGGAACTGGAAACACCATATATTTT. The gene calls are TRBV5-1 and TRBJ1-3, with D tentatively TRBD1 (5 bases). V lost 3 bases and J lost 2, with 12 bases in between. CDR1 and CDR2 from the germline V gene are SGHRS and YFSETQ. CDR3 length: 15 residues.

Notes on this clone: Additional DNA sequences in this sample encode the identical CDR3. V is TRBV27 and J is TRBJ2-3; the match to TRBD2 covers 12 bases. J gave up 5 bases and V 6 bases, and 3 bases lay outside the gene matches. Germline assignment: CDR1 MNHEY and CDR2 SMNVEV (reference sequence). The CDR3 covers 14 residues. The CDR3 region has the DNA TGTGCCAGCAGGACACTAGCGGGAGGAGATACGCAGTATTTT. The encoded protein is CASRTLAGGDTQYF.

In DNA, the CDR3 is TGTGCCAGCAGTTACTTCCCAGGTTCCTACGAGCAGTACTTC. The encoded protein is CASSYFPGSYEQYF. The chain is built from TRBV6-2 or TRBV6-3 and TRBJ2-7; unclear D gene. The V end was cut by 1 base, the J end by 1 base, with 8 bases between. This CDR3 has 14 residues. CDR1 and CDR2 from the germline V gene are MNHEY and SVGEGT.

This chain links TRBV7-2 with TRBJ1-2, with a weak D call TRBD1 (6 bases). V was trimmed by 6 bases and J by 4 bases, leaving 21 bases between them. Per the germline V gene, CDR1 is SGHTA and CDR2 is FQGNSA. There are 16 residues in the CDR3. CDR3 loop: CASSPRGQGSSYGYTF. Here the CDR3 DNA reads TGTGCCAGCAGTCCCAGAGGGCAGGGGTCTTCCTATGGCTACACCTTC.

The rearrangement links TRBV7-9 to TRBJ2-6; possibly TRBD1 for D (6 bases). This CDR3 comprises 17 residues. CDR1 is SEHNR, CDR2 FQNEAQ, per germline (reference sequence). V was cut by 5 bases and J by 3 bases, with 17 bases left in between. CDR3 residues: CASSPGHGLIGANVLTF. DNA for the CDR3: TGTGCCAGCAGCCCGGGACATGGGCTGATTGGGGCCAACGTCCTGACTTTC.

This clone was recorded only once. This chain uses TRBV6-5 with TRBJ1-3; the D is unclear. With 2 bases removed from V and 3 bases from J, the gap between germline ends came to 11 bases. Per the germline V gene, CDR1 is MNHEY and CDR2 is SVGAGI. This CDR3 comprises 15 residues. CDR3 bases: TGTGCCAGCAGTTACCGACACAGCTATGGAAACACCATATATTTT. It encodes CASSYRHSYGNTIYF.

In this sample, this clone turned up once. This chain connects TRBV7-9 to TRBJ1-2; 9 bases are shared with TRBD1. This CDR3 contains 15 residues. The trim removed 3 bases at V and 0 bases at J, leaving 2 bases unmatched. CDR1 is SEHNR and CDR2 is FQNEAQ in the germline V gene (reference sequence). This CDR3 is CASSFRDRANYGYTF. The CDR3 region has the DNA TGTGCCAGCAGCTTCCGGGACAGGGCTAACTATGGCTACACCTTC.

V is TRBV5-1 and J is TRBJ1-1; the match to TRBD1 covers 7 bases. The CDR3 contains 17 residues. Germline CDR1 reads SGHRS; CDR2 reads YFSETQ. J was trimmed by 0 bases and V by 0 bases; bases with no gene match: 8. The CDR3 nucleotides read TGCGCCAGCAGCTTGGAATCTAGGGGGCGGATGAACACTGAAGCTTTCTTT. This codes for CASSLESRGRMNTEAFF.

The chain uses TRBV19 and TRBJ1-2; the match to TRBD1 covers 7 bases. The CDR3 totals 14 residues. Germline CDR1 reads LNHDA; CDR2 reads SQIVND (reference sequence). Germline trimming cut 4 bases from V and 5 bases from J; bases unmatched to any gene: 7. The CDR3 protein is CASSRGQSPYGYTF. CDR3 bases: TGTGCCAGTAGTAGGGGACAGAGTCCATATGGCTACACCTTC. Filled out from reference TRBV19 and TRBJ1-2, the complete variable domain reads DGGITQSPKYLFRKEGQNVTLSCEQNLNHDAMYWYRQDPGQGLRLIYYSQIVNDFQKGDIAEGYSVSREKKESFPLTVTSAQKNPTAFYLCASSRGQSPYGYTFGSGTRLTVV.

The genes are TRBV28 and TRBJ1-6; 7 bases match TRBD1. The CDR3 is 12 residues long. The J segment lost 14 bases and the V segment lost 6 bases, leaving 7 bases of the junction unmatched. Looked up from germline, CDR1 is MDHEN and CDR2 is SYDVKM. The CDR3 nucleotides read TGTGCCAGCAGAGTCACGACAGGGACCCTCCACTTT. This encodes CASRVTTGTLHF.

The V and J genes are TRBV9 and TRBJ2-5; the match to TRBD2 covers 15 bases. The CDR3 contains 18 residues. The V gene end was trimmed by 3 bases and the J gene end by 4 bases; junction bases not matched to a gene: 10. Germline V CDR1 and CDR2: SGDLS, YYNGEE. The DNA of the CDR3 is TGTGCCAGCAGCGCAGAGGGCCCGGGACTAGCGGGAGGAGAGACCCAGTACTTC. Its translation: CASSAEGPGLAGGETQYF.

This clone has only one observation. CDR3 nucleotides: TGTGCCAGCAGCTTCGGGGATGGAAACACCATATATTTT. Amino acid sequence: CASSFGDGNTIYF. V gene TRBV5-6 combines with J gene TRBJ1-3; no clear D. CDR3 length equals 13 residues. CDR1 is SGHDT, CDR2 YYEEEE, per germline. The V and J ends lost 2 bases and 3 bases respectively, with 6 bases between them. The full variable domain, with the rest looked up from reference TRBV5-6 and TRBJ1-3, is DAGVTQSPTHLIKTRGQQVTLRCSPKSGHDTVSWYQQALGQGPQFIFQYYEEEERQRGNFPDRFSGHQFPNYSSELNVNALLLGDSALYLCASSFGDGNTIYFGEGSWLTVV.

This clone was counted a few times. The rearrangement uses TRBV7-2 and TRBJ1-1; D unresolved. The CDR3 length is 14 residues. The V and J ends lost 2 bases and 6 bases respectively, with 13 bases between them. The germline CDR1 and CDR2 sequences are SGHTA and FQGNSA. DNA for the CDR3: TGTGCCAGCAGCTTAAACTTGAGGAGCGCTGAAGCTTTCTTT. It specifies CASSLNLRSAEAFF.

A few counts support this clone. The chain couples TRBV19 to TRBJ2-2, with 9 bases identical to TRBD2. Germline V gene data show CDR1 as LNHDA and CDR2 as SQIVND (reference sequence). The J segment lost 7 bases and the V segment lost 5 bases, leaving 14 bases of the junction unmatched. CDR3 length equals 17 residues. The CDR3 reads CASSSGVLAGKNGELFF. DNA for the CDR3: TGTGCCAGTAGTTCGGGAGTCCTAGCGGGGAAAAACGGGGAGCTGTTTTTT.

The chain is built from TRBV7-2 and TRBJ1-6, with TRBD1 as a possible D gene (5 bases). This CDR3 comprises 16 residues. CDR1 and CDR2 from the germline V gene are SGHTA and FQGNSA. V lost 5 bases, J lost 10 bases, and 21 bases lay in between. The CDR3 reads CASSATHVGGTSPLHF. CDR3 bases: TGTGCCAGCAGCGCGACCCACGTCGGGGGAACGTCACCCCTCCACTTT.

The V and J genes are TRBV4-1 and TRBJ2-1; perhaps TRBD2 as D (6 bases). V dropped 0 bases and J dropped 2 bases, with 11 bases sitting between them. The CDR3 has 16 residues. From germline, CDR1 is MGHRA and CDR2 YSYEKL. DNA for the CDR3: TGCGCCAGCAGCCAAGAAGGTAGCGGACCCTACAATGAGCAGTTCTTC. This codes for CASSQEGSGPYNEQFF.

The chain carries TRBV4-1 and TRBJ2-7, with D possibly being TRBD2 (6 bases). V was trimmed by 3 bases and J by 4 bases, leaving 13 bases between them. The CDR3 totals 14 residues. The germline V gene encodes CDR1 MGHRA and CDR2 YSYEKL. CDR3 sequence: CASSQGGKGYEQYF. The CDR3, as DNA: TGCGCCAGCAGCCAGGGGGGAAAAGGATACGAGCAGTACTTC.

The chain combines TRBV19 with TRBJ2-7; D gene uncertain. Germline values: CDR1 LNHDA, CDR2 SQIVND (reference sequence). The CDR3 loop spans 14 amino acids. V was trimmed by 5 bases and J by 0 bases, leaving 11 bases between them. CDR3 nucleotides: TGTGCCAGTAGTTCGCGGCAGCTCTCCTACGAGCAGTACTTC. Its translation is CASSSRQLSYEQYF. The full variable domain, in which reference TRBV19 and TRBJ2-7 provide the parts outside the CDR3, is DGGITQSPKYLFRKEGQNVTLSCEQNLNHDAMYWYRQDPGQGLRLIYYSQIVNDFQKGDIAEGYSVSREKKESFPLTVTSAQKNPTAFYLCASSSRQLSYEQYFGPGTRLTVT.

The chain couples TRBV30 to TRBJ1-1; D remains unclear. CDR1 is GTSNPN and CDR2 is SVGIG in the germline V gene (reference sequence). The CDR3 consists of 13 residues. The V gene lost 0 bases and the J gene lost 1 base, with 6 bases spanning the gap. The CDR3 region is CAWSVHPNTEAFF. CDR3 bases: TGTGCCTGGAGTGTACACCCGAACACTGAAGCTTTCTTT.

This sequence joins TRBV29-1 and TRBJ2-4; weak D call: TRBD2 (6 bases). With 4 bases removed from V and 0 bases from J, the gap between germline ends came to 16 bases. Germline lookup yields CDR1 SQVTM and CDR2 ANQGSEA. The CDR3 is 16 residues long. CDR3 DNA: TGCAGCGTTGGGGTTACGGGGGTCGGAGCCAAAAACATTCAGTACTTC. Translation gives CSVGVTGVGAKNIQYF.